A single sample is the source of the 7 T cell receptor beta chains below, sequenced in a study of OX40 agonist ivuxolimab in advanced cancers. Library preparation employed the immunoSEQ multiplex PCR assay. The table comes from immuneACCESS by way of TCRdb, which keeps in-frame sequences with V and J called. Part of the clones is missing from these tables; in studies checked, under half for an unresolved V gene and the rest for unknown reasons. The sample profile shows 53,000 or so clones; about 93% of them were found once. The ten largest clones add up to about 18% of the sample. The source was CD4+ or CD8+ T cells sorted from blood, collected in a trial of the OX40 agonist ivuxolimab. Source of these receptors: an adult with an advanced solid tumor such as melanoma, head and neck, liver or kidney cancer.

The rearrangement joins TRBV6-4 to TRBJ2-7; D unresolved. The CDR3 has 15 residues. Germline CDR1 and CDR2: MRHNA and SNTAGT. The ends were cut back, 3 bases at V and 2 bases at J, with 14 bases in the middle. CDR3 protein: CASSETWAPTYEQYF. The CDR3 DNA is TGTGCCAGCAGTGAGACGTGGGCACCCACCTACGAGCAGTACTTC.

The genes are TRBV10-2 and TRBJ1-5; D is possibly TRBD1 (5 bases). Germline V gives CDR1 WSHSY, CDR2 SAAADI. V was pared by 4 bases and J by 7 bases, with 17 bases between. CDR3 length: 15 residues. The CDR3 DNA is TGCGCCAGCAGTGGTGGGCCCCGGGACGCCCAGCCCCAGCATTTT. Translation: CASSGGPRDAQPQHF.

The chain couples TRBV5-6 to TRBJ2-5; perhaps TRBD2 as D (5 bases). The germline V gene encodes CDR1 SGHDT and CDR2 YYEEEE. V lost 0 bases and J lost 4, with 13 bases in between. The CDR3 contains 15 residues. In DNA form, the CDR3 reads TGTGCCAGCAGCTTGGTACACCCAGGAGGAGAGACCCAGTACTTC. Protein product: CASSLVHPGGETQYF.

The rearrangement joins TRBV4-1 to TRBJ2-1; TRBD1 agrees at 9 bases. V gave up 4 bases and J gave up 6 bases; unmatched junction bases: 16. Germline V lookup: CDR1 MGHRA, CDR2 YSYEKL. The length of the CDR3 is 18 residues. CDR3 loop: CASSPLNRGQGFLNEQFF. The DNA of the CDR3 is TGCGCCAGCAGCCCCCTAAATAGGGGACAGGGATTCCTCAATGAGCAGTTCTTC.

The chain joins TRBV27 to TRBJ2-7; D ambiguous. Trimming cost V 0 bases and J 1 base, with 4 bases left between them. CDR1 is MNHEY and CDR2 is SMNVEV in the germline V gene (reference sequence). The CDR3 has 13 amino acids. CDR3 DNA: TGTGCCAGCAGTTTATCTGAGTCCTACGAGCAGTACTTC. Amino acid sequence: CASSLSESYEQYF.

The chain has TRBV28 and TRBJ2-5; TRBD2 matches 10 bases. Per the germline V gene, CDR1 is MDHEN and CDR2 is SYDVKM. The CDR3 is made up of 16 amino acids. The V and J ends lost 2 bases and 2 bases, in that order; junction bases with no gene match: 5. The CDR3 sequence is CASSLVGLARQETQYF. The CDR3 DNA reads TGTGCCAGCAGTTTAGTGGGACTAGCGAGGCAAGAGACCCAGTACTTC.

The count of this clone is one. The chain carries TRBV11-2 and TRBJ1-1; no clear D. The CDR3 covers 16 residues. V shed 5 bases and J shed 3 bases, with 19 bases lying between them. CDR1 and CDR2 from the germline V gene are SGHAT and FQNNGV. DNA of the CDR3: TGTGCCAGCAGCGTGCCCCGACGGATTGAGTACACTGAAGCTTTCTTT. Translation: CASSVPRRIEYTEAFF. Using reference TRBV11-2 and TRBJ1-1 for the parts outside the CDR3, the full variable domain is EAGVAQSPRYKIIEKRQSVAFWCNPISGHATLYWYQQILGQGPKLLIQFQNNGVVDDSQLPKDRFSAERLKGVDSTLKIQPAKLEDSAVYLCASSVPRRIEYTEAFFGQGTRLTVV.